The text below deals with one T cell receptor beta chain. Its specificity is unknown. This record belongs to a study of CXCR3-negative and CXCR3-positive naive CD8 T cells. Study conclusions and caveats: CXCR3-positive naive cells had TRB CDR3s that were more hydrophobic than CXCR3-negative naive cells had.

CDR1 is SGHAT and CDR2 is FQNNGV in the germline V gene. The CDR3 extends over 16 amino acids. cDNA libraries for TRB were generated by 5' RACE incorporating UMI labels. One entry per CDR3 protein, without DNA, is what TCRdb gives after re-calling the 5' RACE reads. The sample has some 120,000 distinct CDR3 sequences. The receptor's source is a human donor in good health. Some clones in this sample may be carry-over from other donors' samples. The sequencing input was naive CXCR3+ CD8+ T cells from blood. The subset was: CD45RO-CCR7+CD27+CD95- naive CD8+ T cells expressing CXCR3 (TNR3+). The V gene is TRBV11-2, the J gene TRBJ2-3; TCRdb designates TRBD2, a call that cannot be tested without DNA. The CDR3 region is CASSLDFAGSTDTQYF. Based on the CDR3 plus reference TRBV11-2 and TRBJ2-3, the full variable domain is EAGVAQSPRYKIIEKRQSVAFWCNPISGHATLYWYQQILGQGPKLLIQFQNNGVVDDSQLPKDRFSAERLKGVDSTLKIQPAKLEDSAVYLCASSLDFAGSTDTQYFGPGTRLTVL.